The clone carrying this T cell receptor beta chain was counted ten times or more. The data derive from a study of human T cells and chemical hapten exposure. TCRdb re-called the RACE reads with MiXCR, one entry per CDR3 protein. The sample includes tens of thousands of distinct CDR3 sequences, 3.3% of them seen just once. Indicated time point: patch test 2, 6 weeks after DPC sensitization. The treatment here: therapeutic diphenylcyclopropenone sensitization with weekly scalp DPC. Unfractionated whole blood served as the source for total RNA extraction. Source: whole blood, taken in connection with sensitization to the hapten diphenylcyclopropenone (DPC). The clonotype originates from a middle-aged man with alopecia areata. Some clones in this sample may be carry-over from other donors' samples.

CDR3 DNA: TGTGCCAGCAGCTCATCAGCGGTACACTCCTACAATGAGCAGTTCTTC. Amino acid sequence: CASSSSAVHSYNEQFF. The chain couples TRBV13 to TRBJ2-1, with D possibly being TRBD2 (5 bases). CDR1 is PRHDT, CDR2 FYEKMQ, per germline (reference sequence). Trimming left V 4 bases short and J 0 bases short, with 13 bases between. The CDR3 spans 16 residues.